This TCR beta chain emerged from a study of cytomegalovirus exposure and HLA in healthy donors listed by TCRdb under 2017. As for the study more broadly: A later analysis indicated that the 120 validation repertoires were generated on the platform also employed for the approximately 690 repertoires of the first cohort. The study aimed to test whether cataloging public T cell receptors could reveal signatures of past pathogen exposure. A separate validation cohort of 100 to 150 different subjects was used in addition to the 666-subject first cohort. High-throughput TCR immunosequencing, statistical association of individual TCRs with disease status, and machine learning were combined to predict cytomegalovirus infection status. What the authors observed across the whole study: According to the authors, the approach could potentially be generalized to other disease states and immunological phenotypes. In vitro tests confirmed that a few of the cytomegalovirus-associated TCR beta chains recognize cytomegalovirus antigens. A total of about 180 TCR beta chains were listed by the study as associated with cytomegalovirus. In both the original and validation cohorts, the classifier was reported to diagnose cytomegalovirus status with high specificity and sensitivity. Across donors, most TCR sequences were observed very rarely, whereas some public TCRs were present in many individuals. Of the cluster scores, roughly 95% were above 0 in a later analysis, which found that TCRs clustered in the first cohort also tended to co-occur in the 120 validation repertoires. The validation cohort had no HLA typing available for a later analysis, so co-occurrence within that cohort was assessed over all 110 or so repertoires.

Libraries were made using the immunoSEQ multiplex PCR assay. As for the authors' bioinformatics: A statistical classification framework was built for diagnosing cytomegalovirus status from the catalog of TCR beta chain sequences. TCRdb limited this immuneACCESS table to in-frame rearrangements with V and J called. A share of clones is missing; checked studies link under half to unresolved V genes, and the rest is unexplained. V, J and clone size were drawn from that table, and D and trimming were deduced from the DNA. This sample has tens of thousands of clones in its table, and 95% of those were observed once. The leading ten clones occupy over 6.5% of the sample. The CDR3 spans 14 residues, from the cysteine through the phenylalanine. The DNA shown is the 42-base CDR3, in frame from base 1. For CDR1 and CDR2, the germline V gene lists MNHEY and SVGAGI. Germline trimming: 0 bases from V, 2 bases from J; junction bases outside gene matches: 0.

Donors formed part of the validation cohort, which comprised over a hundred subjects and was distinct from the first cohort of 690 or so subjects. A remark on this clone: The antigen this receptor binds is unknown. No base qualities exist here, and no much larger clone lies one base off it. At the DNA level, this CDR3 is encoded by other sequences in the same sample as well.

Recombination joined TRBV6-5 with TRBJ2-5, and 7 bases in between align with TRBD1. The sequenced sample was PBMCs. The TCR was taken from a woman aged 18 to 35 in good health and CMV-seropositive. The DNA sequence is given as TGTGCCAGCAGTTACTCGGGACAGCAAGAGACCCAGTACTTC. This translates into CASSYSGQQETQYF.